Here is one TCR beta chain with its context. Antigen unknown. V was clipped by 4 bases and J by 3 bases, with 10 bases between them. This CDR3 is 13 amino acids long. In germline, CDR1 is LGHNA, CDR2 YNFKEQ. These data come from a study of CD8 T cells in ankylosing spondylitis. General study findings and limits: About 8 highly homologous variants formed a TCR beta motif that appeared characteristic of ankylosing spondylitis blood. Disease-linked clones were found to be CD8+ and relatively rare in peripheral blood. Researchers reportedly found disease-linked clones significantly enriched in matched ankylosing spondylitis synovial fluid.

Quantitative 5'-RACE was performed with molecular barcodes, and it yielded the TCR beta libraries. A single record per CDR3 protein comes from TCRdb applying MiXCR to the 5' RACE reads. This sample has some 200,000 distinct CDR3 sequences; more than 5.5% occur once, and the top ten carry approximately 15%. V gene TRBV4-2 combines with J gene TRBJ2-7; D gene ambiguous. The sample comprised blood, either unsorted or a sorted T cell fraction (not recorded which). The source is a male donor with ankylosing spondylitis. The CDR3 region has the DNA TGTGCCAGCAGCCCGGAGATGGGCTACGAGCAGTACTTC. It encodes CASSPEMGYEQYF.